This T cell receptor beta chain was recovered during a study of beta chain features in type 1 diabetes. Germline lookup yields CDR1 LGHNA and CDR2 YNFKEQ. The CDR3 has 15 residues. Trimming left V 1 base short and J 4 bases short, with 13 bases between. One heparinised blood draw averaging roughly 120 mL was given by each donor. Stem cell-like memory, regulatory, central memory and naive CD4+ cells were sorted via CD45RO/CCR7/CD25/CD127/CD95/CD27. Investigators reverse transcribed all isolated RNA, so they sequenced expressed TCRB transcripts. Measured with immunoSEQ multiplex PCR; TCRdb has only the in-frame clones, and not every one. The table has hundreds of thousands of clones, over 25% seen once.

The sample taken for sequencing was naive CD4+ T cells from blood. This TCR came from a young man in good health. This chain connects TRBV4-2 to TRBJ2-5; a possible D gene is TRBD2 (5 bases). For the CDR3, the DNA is TGTGCCAGCAGCCAAGTGGTTGGGAGTGGAGAGACCCAGTACTTC. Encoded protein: CASSQVVGSGETQYF.